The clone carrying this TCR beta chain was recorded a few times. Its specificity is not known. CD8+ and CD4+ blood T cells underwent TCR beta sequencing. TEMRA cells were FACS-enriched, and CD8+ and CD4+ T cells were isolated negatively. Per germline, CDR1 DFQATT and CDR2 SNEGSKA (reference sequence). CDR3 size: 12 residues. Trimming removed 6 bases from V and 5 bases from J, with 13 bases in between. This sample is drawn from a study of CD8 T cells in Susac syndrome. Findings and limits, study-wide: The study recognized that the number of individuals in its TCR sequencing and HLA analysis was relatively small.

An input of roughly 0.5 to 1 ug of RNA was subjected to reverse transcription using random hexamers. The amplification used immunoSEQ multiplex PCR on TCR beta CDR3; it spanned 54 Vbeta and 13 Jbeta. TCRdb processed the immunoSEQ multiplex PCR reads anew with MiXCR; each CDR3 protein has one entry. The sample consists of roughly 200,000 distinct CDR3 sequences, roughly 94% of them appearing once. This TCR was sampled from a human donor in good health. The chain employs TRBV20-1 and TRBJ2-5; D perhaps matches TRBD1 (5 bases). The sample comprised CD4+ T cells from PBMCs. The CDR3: CSAPAPGETQYF. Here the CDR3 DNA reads TGCAGTGCCCCCGCCCCAGGGGAGACCCAGTACTTC.